The sequence of this T cell receptor (beta chain) was determined in a study of cytotoxic CD8 clonotypes in ibrutinib-treated CLL. The data were produced by immunoSEQ multiplex PCR, yet TCRdb's version contains in-frame clones alone and is incomplete. The repertoire has 150,000 to 200,000 clones, roughly 90% of them found once; the top ten carry approximately 3%. The CDR3 length is 14 residues. CDR1 SGHVS and CDR2 FNYEAQ come from the germline V gene. Trimming removed 1 base from V and 4 bases from J, with 9 bases in between. Study observations and caveats: Baseline clonality, higher than in age-matched healthy donors, tracked circulating CD8+ T-cell counts. The study found clonality rose at ibrutinib response, then fell toward baseline at progression.

For this clone: Antigen specificity is unknown.

The sequence was obtained from a human donor with chronic lymphocytic leukemia. J is TRBJ2-3 and V is TRBV7-6; D is unclear. The sample here was PBMCs, taken at disease progression, from a patient treated with ibrutinib. For the CDR3, the DNA is TGTGCCAGCAGCTTAGATTCGGCCGCAGATACGCAGTATTTT. It encodes CASSLDSAADTQYF.